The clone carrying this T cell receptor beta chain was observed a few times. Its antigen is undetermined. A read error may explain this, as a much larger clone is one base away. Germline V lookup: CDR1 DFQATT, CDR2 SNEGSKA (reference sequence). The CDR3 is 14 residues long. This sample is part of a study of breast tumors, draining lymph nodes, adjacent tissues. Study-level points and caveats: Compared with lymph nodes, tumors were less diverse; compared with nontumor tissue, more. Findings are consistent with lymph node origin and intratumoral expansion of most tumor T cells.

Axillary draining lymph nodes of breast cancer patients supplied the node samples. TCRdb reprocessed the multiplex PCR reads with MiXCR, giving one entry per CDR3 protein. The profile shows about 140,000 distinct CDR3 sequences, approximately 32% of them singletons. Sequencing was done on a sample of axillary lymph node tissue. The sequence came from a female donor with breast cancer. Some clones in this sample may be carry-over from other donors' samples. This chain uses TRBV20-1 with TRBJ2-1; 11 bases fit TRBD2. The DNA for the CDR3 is TGCAGTGCTAGAAGACTAGCGGGGTACACTGAGCAGTTCTTC. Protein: CSARRLAGYTEQFF.